This TCR beta chain came from a study of early T cells in non-severe SARS-CoV-2 infection. Study-wide findings and caveats: Anti-spike CD8 specificities were favored by VDJdb matching, whose results missed private and CD4 specificities.

This clonotype was seen ten or more times. The antigen is unknown. One entry per CDR3 protein, called by TCRdb with MiXCR from the 5' RACE reads. Of 50,000 or so distinct CDR3 sequences listed, about 4.1% were seen once; the top ten hold around 6%. Germline loops: CDR1 KGHDR, CDR2 SFDVKD. With 8 bases removed from V and 0 bases from J, the gap between germline ends came to 10 bases. The CDR3 contains 14 residues. The chain recombines TRBV24-1 with TRBJ2-1; perhaps TRBD2 as D (5 bases). The sample was whole blood. The TCR sequence derives from an adult who was a healthcare worker with PCR-confirmed SARS-CoV-2 infection or an uninfected control (not recorded which). CDR3 residues: CATKSGSSYNEQFF. Written as DNA, the CDR3 is TGTGCCACCAAGAGCGGTAGCTCCTACAATGAGCAGTTCTTC.